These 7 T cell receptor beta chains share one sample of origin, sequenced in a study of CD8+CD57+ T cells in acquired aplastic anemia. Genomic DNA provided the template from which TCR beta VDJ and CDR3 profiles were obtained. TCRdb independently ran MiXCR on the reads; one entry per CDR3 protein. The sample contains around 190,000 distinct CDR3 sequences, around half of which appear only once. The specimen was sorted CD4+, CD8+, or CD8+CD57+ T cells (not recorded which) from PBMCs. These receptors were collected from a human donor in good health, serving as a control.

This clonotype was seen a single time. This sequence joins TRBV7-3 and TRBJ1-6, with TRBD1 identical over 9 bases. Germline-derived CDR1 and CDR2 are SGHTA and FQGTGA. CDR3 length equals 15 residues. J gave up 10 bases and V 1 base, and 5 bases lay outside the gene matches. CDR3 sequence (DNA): TGTGCCAGCAGCTTAATGGGACAGGGTAACTCACCCCTCCACTTT. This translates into CASSLMGQGNSPLHF.

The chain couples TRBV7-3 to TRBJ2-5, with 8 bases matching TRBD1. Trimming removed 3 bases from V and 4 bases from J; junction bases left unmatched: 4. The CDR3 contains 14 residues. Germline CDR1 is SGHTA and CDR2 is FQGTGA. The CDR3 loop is CASSLTGVPETQYF. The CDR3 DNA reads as TGTGCCAGCAGCTTGACAGGGGTCCCAGAGACCCAGTACTTC.

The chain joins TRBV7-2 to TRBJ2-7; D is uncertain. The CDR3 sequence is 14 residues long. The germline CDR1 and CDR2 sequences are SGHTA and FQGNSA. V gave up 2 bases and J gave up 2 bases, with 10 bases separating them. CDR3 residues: CASSLNWATYEQYF. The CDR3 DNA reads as TGTGCCAGCAGCTTAAATTGGGCGACCTACGAGCAGTACTTC.

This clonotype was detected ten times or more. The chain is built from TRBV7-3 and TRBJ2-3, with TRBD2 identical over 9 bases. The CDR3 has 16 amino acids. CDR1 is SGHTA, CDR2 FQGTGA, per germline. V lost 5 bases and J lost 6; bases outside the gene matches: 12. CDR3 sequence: CASSPRAGGPLDTQYF. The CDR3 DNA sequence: TGTGCCAGCAGCCCCCGGGCGGGGGGGCCGCTGGATACGCAGTATTTT.

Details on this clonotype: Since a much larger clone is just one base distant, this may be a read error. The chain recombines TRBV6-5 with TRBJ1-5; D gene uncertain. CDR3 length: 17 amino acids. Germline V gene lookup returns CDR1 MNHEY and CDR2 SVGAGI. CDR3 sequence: CASSPDTAGYSNQHQHF. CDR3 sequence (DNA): TGTGCCAGCAGCCCTGACACGGCGGGCTATAGCAATCAGCACCAGCATTTT.

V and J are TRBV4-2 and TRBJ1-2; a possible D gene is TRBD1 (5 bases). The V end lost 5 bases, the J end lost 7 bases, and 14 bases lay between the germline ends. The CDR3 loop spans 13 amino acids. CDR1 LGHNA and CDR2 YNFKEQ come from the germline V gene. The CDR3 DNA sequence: TGTGCCAGCAGCTCGGGACCGATGCTTGGCTACACCTTC. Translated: CASSSGPMLGYTF.

The CDR3 nucleotides read TGTGCCAGCAGTTCCCCGGGACAGGGGTCGGGGGAGACCCAGTACTTC. It is translated as CASSSPGQGSGETQYF. V is TRBV25-1 and J is TRBJ2-5; 10 bases are a match to TRBD1. In germline, CDR1 is MGHDK, CDR2 SYGVNS. With 5 bases clipped from V and 5 bases from J, the junction kept 11 bases outside the gene matches. The CDR3 loop spans 16 amino acids.